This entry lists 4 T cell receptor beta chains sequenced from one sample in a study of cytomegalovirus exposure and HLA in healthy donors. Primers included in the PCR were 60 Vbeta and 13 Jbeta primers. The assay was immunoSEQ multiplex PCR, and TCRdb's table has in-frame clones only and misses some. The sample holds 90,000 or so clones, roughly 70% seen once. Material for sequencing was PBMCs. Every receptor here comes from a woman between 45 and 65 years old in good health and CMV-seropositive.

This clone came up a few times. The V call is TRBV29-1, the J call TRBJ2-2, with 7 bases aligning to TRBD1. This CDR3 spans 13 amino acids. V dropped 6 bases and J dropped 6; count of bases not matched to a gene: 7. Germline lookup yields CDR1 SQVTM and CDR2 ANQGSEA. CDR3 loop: CSVTEQGAGELFF. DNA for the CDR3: TGCAGCGTGACCGAGCAGGGGGCCGGGGAGCTGTTTTTT.

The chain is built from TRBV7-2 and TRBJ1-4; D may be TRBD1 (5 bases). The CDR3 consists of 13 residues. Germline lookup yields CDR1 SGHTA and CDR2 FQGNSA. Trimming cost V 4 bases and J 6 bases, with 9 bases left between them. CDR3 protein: CASSSGQYEKLFF. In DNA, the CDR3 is TGTGCCAGCAGCTCTGGACAATATGAAAAACTGTTTTTT.

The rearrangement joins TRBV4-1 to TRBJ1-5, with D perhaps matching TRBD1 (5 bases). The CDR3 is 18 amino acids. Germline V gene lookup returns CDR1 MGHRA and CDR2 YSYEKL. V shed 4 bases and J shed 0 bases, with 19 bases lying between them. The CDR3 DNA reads TGCGCCAGCAGCCGGAAGGCTCTCGGGGGGGATAGCAATCAGCCCCAGCATTTT. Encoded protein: CASSRKALGGDSNQPQHF.

DNA for the CDR3: TGTGCCAGCGCTATGGGACAGGGTAACACAGATACGCAGTATTTT. Translated, it gives CASAMGQGNTDTQYF. V gene TRBV11-2 combines with J gene TRBJ2-3, with TRBD1 matching over 9 bases. Looked up from germline, CDR1 is SGHAT and CDR2 is FQNNGV. This CDR3 spans 15 amino acids. Trimming took 8 bases from V and 2 from J; bases not matched to a gene: 8.